This T cell receptor beta chain was sequenced during a study of CD8+ T cells in alopecia areata. Study context: Oral tofacitinib, 5 to 10 mg twice daily, was given in an open-label trial.

Sequencing relied on a cDNA template that was reverse transcribed from extracted RNA. The assay was immunoSEQ multiplex PCR, and TCRdb's table has in-frame clones only and misses some. The sample has 45,000 to 60,000 clones; 96% are singletons. General study results and limits: Scalp samples also yield sequences from resident alphabeta T cells of normal skin. Higher clonality was seen in lesional scalp than in normal scalp, especially in alopecia totalis/universalis.

On this clone itself: Antigen: not known. The sample holds other DNA sequences that translate to the same CDR3.

Alopecia areata patients provided lesional scalp punch biopsies and peripheral blood, both collected for the study. This CDR3 spans 13 amino acids. CDR1 and CDR2 from the germline V gene are LNHDA and SQIVND (reference sequence). V was pared by 3 bases and J by 2 bases, with 8 bases between. This TCR was sampled from a human donor with alopecia areata. The material sequenced was CD8+ T cells sorted from blood, taken at week 0. V and J are TRBV19 and TRBJ2-7; perhaps TRBD2 as D (5 bases). The DNA of the CDR3 is TGTGCCAGTAGTATCGGGGAAGCCTACGAGCAGTACTTC. Its protein is CASSIGEAYEQYF.